This TCR beta chain appears in the sequencing data of a study of Ad26.COV2.S vaccination and SARS-CoV-2 variants. Assay used: immunoSEQ multiplex PCR; TCRdb lists only in-frame clones, some missing. The data contain about 480,000 clones, around 90% of them singletons. Worth noting for this clone: Its antigen is unknown.

General study points: Assessments of TCR breadth and depth may have underestimated the total T cell responses. Similar non-spike TCR breadth was observed in recipients of vaccine and of placebo. After vaccination, substantial breadth of spike-specific CD8+ and CD4+ responses was reported.

This sample's treatment: over 15 received Ad26.COV2.S at low or high dose, single or two shots; about five received placebo; per-sample allocation not given. The study sampled participants on day 63 after the first vaccine or placebo injection. Between the trimmed V and J ends, which lost 3 bases and 5 bases, there was a span of 13 bases. Germline V lookup: CDR1 GTSNPN, CDR2 SVGIG (reference sequence). This CDR3 has 14 amino acids. The sequence was obtained from a person aged 18-60 years who received the Ad26.COV2.S COVID-19 vaccine or a placebo. Material: peripheral blood, obtained in a trial of Ad26.COV2.S vaccine versus placebo. The V gene is TRBV30, the J gene TRBJ1-4, with D perhaps TRBD1 (6 bases). CDR3 region: CAWRGNRENEKLFF. The DNA for the CDR3 is TGTGCCTGGAGAGGTAACAGGGAGAATGAAAAACTGTTTTTT.